One sample yielded the 11 T cell receptor beta chains listed below, sequenced in a study of CD8+ T cells in alopecia areata (dated by TCRdb to 2016 to 2019). Libraries were prepared through the immunoSEQ multiplex PCR assay. To provide template for TCR sequencing, every sample had RNA extracted and reverse transcribed into cDNA. Not all clones reach the TCRdb copy of this immuneACCESS table, which keeps in-frame sequences only. Checked studies attribute under half of the gap to unresolved V genes and leave the rest unexplained. The sample has around 70,000 clones on record, 25% to 30% of them singletons. Clones ranked in the top ten supply 15% of the sample. The sample's time point label, in plain terms: approximately 4 weeks on oral tofacitinib. Taken with the paper, the label for treatment or condition translates to: oral pan-JAK inhibitor, 5-10 mg twice daily. Here the sequenced sample was CD8+ T cells sorted from blood, taken at week 4, from a patient treated with tofacitinib. The receptors shown here come from a human donor with alopecia areata.

This sequence joins TRBV29-1 and TRBJ1-2, with D uncertain. Germline values: CDR1 SQVTM, CDR2 ANQGSEA. This CDR3 has 14 amino acids. Trimming pared 3 bases from V and 8 bases from J, leaving 19 bases between. CDR3 bases: TGCAGCGTTGACCCGGCCAACTTCTTTGGCGGCTACACCTTC. Translation gives CSVDPANFFGGYTF.

In this sample, this clone turned up a few times. This chain joins TRBV6-5 and TRBJ2-7; D perhaps matches TRBD2 (6 bases). This CDR3 is built from 14 residues. The germline V and J ends were trimmed by 4 bases and 4 bases, with 14 bases remaining between them. In germline, CDR1 is MNHEY, CDR2 SVGAGI. CDR3 sequence reads: CASSFGTGLYEQYF. In DNA form, the CDR3 reads TGTGCCAGCAGTTTCGGGACGGGACTTTACGAGCAGTACTTC.

This chain links TRBV9 with TRBJ2-3, with unresolved D. The V and J ends lost 3 bases and 6 bases respectively, with 8 bases between them. Germline V gene lookup returns CDR1 SGDLS and CDR2 YYNGEE. This CDR3 region has 12 residues. The CDR3 here is CASSGRWDTQYF. CDR3 DNA sequence: TGTGCCAGCAGCGGCCGGTGGGATACGCAGTATTTT.

V usage is TRBV10-3 and J usage is TRBJ2-2; 8 bases match TRBD1. Germline lookup yields CDR1 ENHRY and CDR2 SYGVKD. This CDR3 has 13 residues. V was pared by 9 bases and J by 4 bases, with 4 bases of the junction left unmatched. Here the CDR3 DNA reads TGTGCCATACCGGGACAGGCCACCGGGGAGCTGTTTTTT. Translated, it gives CAIPGQATGELFF.

This clone was found a few times. The chain links TRBV29-1 to TRBJ2-6; D call uncertain. Germline-derived CDR1 and CDR2 are SQVTM and ANQGSEA. This CDR3 has 13 amino acids. V was shortened by 5 bases and J by 3 bases, with 8 bases between the two germline ends. The CDR3, as DNA: TGCAGCGTTCTCACGGGTGGGGCCAACGTCCTGACTTTC. As protein: CSVLTGGANVLTF.

A few counts support this clone. The gene calls are TRBV5-6 and TRBJ2-1; possibly TRBD1 or TRBD2 for D (6 bases each). Trimming removed 2 bases at V and 7 bases at J, with 16 bases between. CDR1 is SGHDT, CDR2 YYEEEE, per germline. The CDR3 consists of 15 residues. This chain's CDR3 is CASSFVGGARNEQFF. DNA for the CDR3: TGTGCCAGCAGCTTTGTCGGGGGCGCGAGGAATGAGCAGTTCTTC.

This rearrangement joins TRBV5-1 to TRBJ2-7, with 9 bases lining up with TRBD1. Germline V gives CDR1 SGHRS, CDR2 YFSETQ. The CDR3 is 14 residues long. The trim removed 0 bases at V and 5 bases at J, leaving 3 bases unmatched. The CDR3 nucleotides read TGCGCCAGCAGCTTGGGGACAGGGGTCCACGAGCAGTACTTC. This encodes CASSLGTGVHEQYF.

In this sample, this clone turned up a few times. The chain couples TRBV7-9 to TRBJ1-1; weak D call: TRBD1 (5 bases). Germline V gene data show CDR1 as SEHNR and CDR2 as FQNEAQ (reference sequence). V lost 4 bases to trimming and J lost 5 bases, with 14 bases between them. The CDR3 has 14 residues. In nucleotides, the CDR3 is TGTGCCAGCAGCTCCCCCGCCGGGGGGACTGAAGCTTTCTTT. Protein product: CASSSPAGGTEAFF.

This clone was seen a handful of times. V usage is TRBV9 and J usage is TRBJ2-2; no clear D. From germline, CDR1 is SGDLS and CDR2 YYNGEE. Trimming removed 5 bases from V and 1 base from J, with 9 bases in between. The CDR3 consists of 14 residues. In DNA, the CDR3 is TGTGCCAGCAGTGGTCAGCAGAACACCGGGGAGCTGTTTTTT. This sequence encodes CASSGQQNTGELFF.

In its sample, this clone was seen a few times. The V and J genes are TRBV28 and TRBJ2-7; 10 bases agree with TRBD2. The CDR3 length is 14 residues. V lost 6 bases to trimming and J lost 7 bases; unmatched junction nucleotides: 9. The V gene's germline CDR1 is MDHEN and CDR2 SYDVKM. The CDR3, as DNA: TGTGCCAGCAGGTTGGGCCTAGCGGGAGTTGAGCAGTACTTC. Translating gives CASRLGLAGVEQYF.

The chain is built from TRBV30 and TRBJ2-2; no clear D. The germline CDR1 and CDR2 sequences are GTSNPN and SVGIG (reference sequence). V gave up 2 bases and J gave up 6 bases, with 4 bases separating them. The CDR3 has 11 amino acids. CDR3 sequence (DNA): TGTGCCTGGAGTCCCGCCGGGGAGCTGTTTTTT. The encoded protein is CAWSPAGELFF.